The rows below give T cell receptor beta chains drawn from one sample of a study of cytomegalovirus exposure and HLA in healthy donors. Generated by immunoSEQ multiplex PCR, the TCRdb table keeps only in-frame clones and is missing some. The data hold 150,000 to 200,000 clones, with approximately 77% observed a single time. The sample comprised PBMCs. Receptors originate from a male donor in good health and CMV-seropositive. Each CDR3 is given with its conserved first and last residue. D genes are given only for firm matches. Clone size appears in some rows only: once, few, many, or a class for an expanded clone.

j_call d_call clone_size v_call cdr3_aa cdr3_nt
TRBJ1-6 - - TRBV7-6 CASSLGGQGSPLHF TGTGCCAGCAGCTTAGGGGGGCAGGGTTCACCCCTCCACTTT
TRBJ2-3 - - TRBV18 CASSLAGADLDTQYF TGTGCCAGCTCACTGGCGGGGGCGGATTTAGATACGCAGTATTTT
TRBJ2-2 TRBD1 - TRBV9 CASSGSQGAINTGELFF TGTGCCAGCAGCGGATCACAGGGGGCAATTAACACCGGGGAGCTGTTTTTT
TRBJ1-4 TRBD1 - TRBV5-1 CASSSDRGKYEKLFF TGCGCCAGCAGCTCGGACAGGGGAAAGTATGAAAAACTGTTTTTT
TRBJ1-3 - once TRBV19 CASSVGNTIYF TGTGCCAGTAGTGTGGGCAACACCATATATTTT
TRBJ1-1 - - TRBV5-1 CASSSRATGTEAFF TGCGCCAGCAGCTCCAGGGCGACCGGCACTGAAGCTTTCTTT
TRBJ1-5 - - TRBV4-1 CASSQEKGLNQPQHF TGCGCCAGCAGCCAAGAGAAGGGACTTAATCAGCCCCAGCATTTT
TRBJ1-5 - - TRBV6-1 CASSEPARAGQPQHF TGTGCCAGCAGTGAACCGGCCAGGGCAGGGCAGCCCCAGCATTTT
TRBJ2-3 TRBD2 few TRBV6-4 CASSETSGGTDTQYF TGTGCCAGCAGTGAAACTAGCGGGGGCACAGATACGCAGTATTTT
TRBJ1-5 - few TRBV6-1 CASSEIAGYSNQPQHF TGTGCCAGCAGTGAAATTGCCGGGTATAGCAATCAGCCCCAGCATTTT
TRBJ1-1 - - TRBV5-1 CASRVFRGWNTEAFF TGCGCCAGCAGAGTTTTCCGGGGGTGGAACACTGAAGCTTTCTTT
TRBJ1-5 - - TRBV4-2 CASSQDDRLNQPQHF TGTGCCAGCAGCCAGGACGACAGGCTCAATCAGCCCCAGCATTTT
TRBJ2-5 TRBD2 - TRBV7-9 CASSSRALAETQYF TGTGCCAGCAGCTCTCGCGCACTAGCGGAGACCCAGTACTTC
TRBJ2-1 TRBD2 - TRBV5-1 CASSWAPAGDNEQFF TGCGCCAGCAGCTGGGCTCCGGCGGGGGACAATGAGCAGTTCTTC
TRBJ2-1 - few TRBV4-2 CASSQERGWGGPLYNEQFF TGTGCCAGCAGCCAAGAAAGAGGGTGGGGGGGCCCCCTCTACAATGAGCAGTTCTTC
TRBJ2-7 - - TRBV2 CASRSAAYEQYF TGTGCCAGCAGGTCGGCGGCGTACGAGCAGTACTTC
TRBJ2-1 - - TRBV19 CASSIEGGSYNEQFF TGTGCCAGTAGTATAGAAGGGGGCTCCTACAATGAGCAGTTCTTC
TRBJ2-5 TRBD2 - TRBV6-6 CASRLPGGQETQYF TGTGCCAGCAGACTTCCGGGGGGCCAAGAGACCCAGTACTTC
TRBJ2-6 TRBD1 - TRBV29-1 CSVLTGDGANVLTF TGCAGCGTCCTGACAGGGGACGGGGCCAACGTCCTGACTTTC
TRBJ1-2 - - TRBV10-3 CAISGGQRIDYGYTF TGTGCCATCAGTGGCGGACAAAGAATAGACTATGGCTACACCTTC
TRBJ2-7 - - TRBV15 CATSRQLGDEQYF TGTGCCACCAGCAGACAGCTCGGGGACGAGCAGTACTTC
TRBJ2-7 - few TRBV10-3 CAISGSTSEQYF TGTGCCATCAGTGGGAGTACCTCTGAGCAGTACTTC
TRBJ2-2 TRBD2 few TRBV15 CATSPAGGDNTGELFF TGTGCCACCAGCCCGGCGGGGGGGGATAACACCGGGGAGCTGTTTTTT
TRBJ1-1 - - TRBV23-1 CASSHPLCNTEAFF TGCGCCAGCAGTCACCCCCTCTGTAACACTGAAGCTTTCTTT
TRBJ1-3 TRBD1 - TRBV11-2 CASGNNGQGGNTIYF TGTGCCAGCGGAAATAACGGACAGGGTGGAAACACCATATATTTT
TRBJ2-3 TRBD1 - TRBV6-4 CASSDGTGGTDTQYF TGTGCCAGCAGTGACGGGACAGGGGGGACAGATACGCAGTATTTT
TRBJ1-1 - - TRBV5-6 CASSLGIGGWTEAFF TGTGCCAGCAGCTTGGGAATCGGAGGGTGGACTGAAGCTTTCTTT
TRBJ1-2 TRBD1 once TRBV5-1 CASSLTYRGLSGYTF TGCGCCAGCAGCTTGACCTACAGGGGTTTAAGCGGCTACACCTTC
TRBJ2-3 TRBD2 - TRBV13 CASSPPAGESTDTQYF TGTGCCAGCAGCCCCCCAGCGGGGGAAAGCACAGATACGCAGTATTTT
TRBJ1-1 TRBD1 - TRBV6-5 CASTDRGNTEAFF TGTGCCAGCACCGACAGGGGGAACACTGAAGCTTTCTTT
TRBJ1-1 TRBD1 - TRBV30 CAWRGQGNTEAFF TGTGCCTGGAGGGGACAGGGGAACACTGAAGCTTTCTTT
TRBJ1-5 - - TRBV10-1 CASTPEGVQPQHF TGCGCCAGCACCCCTGAGGGTGTTCAGCCCCAGCATTTT
TRBJ1-1 TRBD1 - TRBV9 CASSGPGQGPQGEAFF TGTGCCAGCAGCGGACCGGGACAGGGGCCCCAAGGTGAAGCTTTCTTT
TRBJ2-2 - - TRBV5-6 CASTLFSPNTGELFF TGTGCCAGCACCCTTTTTTCCCCGAACACCGGGGAGCTGTTTTTT
TRBJ1-1 TRBD1 few TRBV7-3 CASSPAGTGGNTEAFF TGTGCCAGCAGCCCGGCCGGGACAGGGGGGAACACTGAAGCTTTCTTT
TRBJ1-1 TRBD1 - TRBV5-1 CASSLEGTANTEAFF TGCGCCAGCAGCTTGGAGGGGACAGCGAACACTGAAGCTTTCTTT
TRBJ2-2 - - TRBV7-9 CASSLKLATGELFF TGTGCCAGCAGCTTAAAATTGGCCACCGGGGAGCTGTTTTTT
TRBJ2-7 TRBD2 - TRBV4-3 CASSQVWGGVYEQYF TGCGCCAGCAGCCAAGTATGGGGGGGGGTTTACGAGCAGTACTTC
TRBJ2-3 TRBD1 - TRBV4-1 CASSHRDRETDTQYF TGCGCCAGCAGCCATAGGGACAGGGAGACAGATACGCAGTATTTT